The clone carrying this T cell receptor (beta chain) has only a few counts. This specimen belongs to a study of blood T cells in healthy people across ages. Using a J-beta primer mix together with a sample-barcoded 5' primer, a second PCR was run for about 6 to 12 cycles. TCRdb independently ran MiXCR on the 5' RACE reads; one entry per CDR3 protein. The sample lists over 950,000 distinct CDR3 sequences, about 53% occurring once. CDR1 and CDR2 from the germline V gene are SGDLS and YYNGEE. Trimming removed 0 bases at V and 2 bases at J, with 18 bases between. The CDR3 sequence is 17 residues long. Sequenced sample: blood. The chain employs TRBV9 and TRBJ2-7; D could derive from TRBD1 or TRBD2 (5 bases each). The source of this sequence is a woman aged 60-75 years in good health. CDR3 amino acids: CASSVGQTGPTTYEQYF. The CDR3 DNA reads as TGTGCCAGCAGCGTAGGGCAAACGGGACCGACCACCTACGAGCAGTACTTC.